One and the same sample provided the 4 T cell receptor beta chains below, sequenced in a study of blood T cell repertoires in COVID-19. Sequencing was performed with immunoSEQ multiplex PCR; in TCRdb, only in-frame clones are kept and a portion is missing. The table records about 220,000 clones, 84% of them present only once. Sequencing was carried out using peripheral blood. The receptors derive from a man aged 30 to 45 with active or convalescent COVID-19.

The V and J genes are TRBV28 and TRBJ2-7, with D maybe TRBD2 (6 bases). The CDR3 loop spans 14 amino acids. CDR1 is MDHEN and CDR2 is SYDVKM in the germline V gene. Trimming left V 6 bases short and J 1 base short, with 13 bases between. The CDR3 here is CASRDLAFSYEQYF. The CDR3 DNA follows: TGTGCCAGCAGAGATCTAGCGTTTTCCTACGAGCAGTACTTC. The full variable domain, rest sourced from reference TRBV28 and TRBJ2-7, is DVKVTQSSRYLVKRTGEKVFLECVQDMDHENMFWYRQDPGLGLRLIYFSYDVKMKEKGDIPEGYSVSREKKERFSLILESASTNQTSMYLCASRDLAFSYEQYFGPGTRLTVT.

The rearrangement links TRBV7-2 to TRBJ1-4; 11 bases fit TRBD1. Germline CDR1 and CDR2: SGHTA and FQGNSA. The CDR3 spans 16 residues. The J segment lost 5 bases and the V segment lost 2 bases, leaving 4 bases of the junction unmatched. The CDR3 loop is CASSLKGTGGNEKLFF. The DNA for the CDR3 is TGTGCCAGCAGCTTAAAGGGGACAGGGGGGAATGAAAAACTGTTTTTT. Drawing the rest from reference TRBV7-2 and TRBJ1-4, the complete variable domain is GAGVSQSPSNKVTEKGKDVELRCDPISGHTALYWYRQSLGQGLEFLIYFQGNSAPDKSGLPSDRFSAERTGGSVSTLTIQRTQQEDSAVYLCASSLKGTGGNEKLFFGSGTQLSVL.

The chain employs TRBV28 and TRBJ1-2, with D perhaps TRBD1 (5 bases). The germline V and J ends were trimmed by 4 bases and 2 bases, with 11 bases remaining between them. CDR1 is MDHEN and CDR2 is SYDVKM in the germline V gene. The CDR3 length is 14 residues. The CDR3 nucleotides read TGTGCCAGCAGTTCCCATCAGGGAAACTATGGCTACACCTTC. Translating gives CASSSHQGNYGYTF.

The rearrangement uses TRBV7-9 and TRBJ1-4; 7 nucleotides match TRBD1. CDR1 SEHNR and CDR2 FQNEAQ come from the germline V gene (reference sequence). There are 14 residues in the CDR3. The V gene end was trimmed by 7 bases and the J gene end by 10 bases; junction bases not matched to a gene: 12. The CDR3 spells CASTRDSWSGKLFF. DNA for the CDR3: TGTGCCAGCACCAGGGACAGCTGGTCTGGAAAACTGTTTTTT.